The 26 T cell receptor beta chains in this list originate from one sample, sequenced in a study of T cell responses to AZD1222 COVID-19 vaccine. Data came from immunoSEQ multiplex PCR; TCRdb stores just in-frame clones and leaves some out. The sample lists around 91,000 clones, just over 90% seen once, with roughly 8% in the top ten. Source: peripheral blood, taken 28 days after the second AZD1222 dose. The receptors stem from an adult who received the AZD1222 COVID-19 vaccine.

The chain uses TRBV7-3 and TRBJ2-2, with TRBD1 matching 7 bases. V shed 5 bases and J 8 bases; nucleotides not matched to a gene: 5. The CDR3 contains 13 residues. Per the germline V gene, CDR1 is SGHTA and CDR2 is FQGTGA. The CDR3 loop reads CASSLGGEGELFF. DNA of the CDR3: TGTGCCAGCAGCCTAGGGGGCGAGGGGGAGCTGTTTTTT.

The chain employs TRBV5-1 and TRBJ2-7, with 9 bases that match TRBD1. CDR1 and CDR2 from the germline V gene are SGHRS and YFSETQ. V was pared by 0 bases and J by 4 bases, with 8 bases of the junction left unmatched. The CDR3 consists of 16 residues. The CDR3 DNA sequence: TGCGCCAGCAGCTTGGCCCCGGGACAGGGACAATACGAGCAGTACTTC. Its protein is CASSLAPGQGQYEQYF.

This clone occurred a few times. The CDR3 nucleotides read TGTGCCAGCAGCCGGCGTCTAGCCGACGGCGATGAGCAGTTCTTC. As protein: CASSRRLADGDEQFF. The gene calls are TRBV3-1 (or the pseudogene TRBV3-2) and TRBJ2-1; D might be TRBD2 (5 bases). The CDR3 length is 15 residues. Trimming shortened V by 4 bases and J by 8 bases, and 18 bases separated the two germline ends. The germline V gene has CDR1 LGHDT and CDR2 YNNKEL (reference sequence).

The V call is TRBV2, the J call TRBJ2-1; TRBD2 is a possible D gene (5 bases). CDR3 length: 13 amino acids. Germline CDR1 SNHLY, CDR2 FYNNEI. The germline V and J ends were trimmed by 7 bases and 6 bases, with 13 bases remaining between them. CDR3 sequence reads: CASTLLALNEQFF. CDR3 DNA: TGTGCCAGCACCCTCCTAGCCCTCAATGAGCAGTTCTTC. Using reference TRBV2 and TRBJ2-1 for the parts outside the CDR3, the full variable domain is EPEVTQTPSHQVTQMGQEVILRCVPISNHLYFYWYRQILGQKVEFLVSFYNNEISEKSEIFDDQFSVERPDGSNFTLKIRSTKLEDSAMYFCASTLLALNEQFFGPGTRLTVL.

The chain has TRBV3-1 (or the pseudogene TRBV3-2) and TRBJ2-1; 8 nucleotides match TRBD2. In germline, CDR1 is LGHDT, CDR2 YNNKEL (reference sequence). The J segment lost 2 bases and the V segment lost 4 bases, leaving 1 base of the junction unmatched. The length of the CDR3 is 14 residues. The CDR3 DNA is TGTGCCAGCAGCCTCGGGGGGGCCTACAATGAGCAGTTCTTC. Amino acid sequence: CASSLGGAYNEQFF.

V is TRBV15 and J is TRBJ2-1; 12 positions agree with TRBD2. Germline CDR1 and CDR2: LNHNV and YYDKDF (reference sequence). V was pared by 0 bases and J by 15 bases, with 9 bases of the junction left unmatched. The CDR3 consists of 15 residues. The CDR3 sequence: CATSRDRSSGRVRFF. As DNA, the CDR3 is TGTGCCACCAGCAGAGATCGTTCTAGCGGGAGGGTCAGGTTCTTC.

The V and J genes are TRBV28 and TRBJ1-4; 7 positions match TRBD1. J gave up 8 bases and V 6 bases, and 3 bases lay outside the gene matches. This CDR3 has 12 residues. Germline-derived CDR1 and CDR2 are MDHEN and SYDVKM. CDR3 nucleotide sequence: TGTGCCAGCAGGCTACAGGGGGAAAAACTGTTTTTT. Its protein product is CASRLQGEKLFF.

This clone has a single count. The V gene is TRBV3-1 (or the pseudogene TRBV3-2), the J gene TRBJ1-5, with D hard to call. The CDR3 totals 16 residues. V was clipped by 1 base and J by 6 bases, with 16 bases between them. The V gene's germline CDR1 is LGHDT and CDR2 YNNKEL (reference sequence). CDR3 region: CASSQGGGVQGQPQHF. Here the CDR3 DNA reads TGTGCCAGCAGCCAAGGGGGTGGAGTGCAAGGTCAGCCCCAGCATTTT.

The chain joins TRBV28 to TRBJ1-1; TRBD1 matches 7 bases. Germline assignment: CDR1 MDHEN and CDR2 SYDVKM. With 4 bases clipped from V and 5 bases from J, the junction kept 10 bases outside the gene matches. This CDR3 has 15 residues. This chain's CDR3 is CASSSLQGLGTEAFF. The CDR3 nucleotides read TGTGCCAGCAGTTCCTTACAGGGGCTTGGGACTGAAGCTTTCTTT.

V gene TRBV19 combines with J gene TRBJ1-1; 7 positions agree with TRBD1. Trimming took 7 bases from V and 7 from J; bases not matched to a gene: 15. The CDR3 extends over 15 amino acids. The V gene's germline CDR1 is LNHDA and CDR2 SQIVND (reference sequence). CDR3 sequence (DNA): TGTGCCAGTAAGAGAGGAAAGGGGGCGGGAGGTGAAGCTTTCTTT. It encodes CASKRGKGAGGEAFF.

This sequence joins TRBV14 and TRBJ2-1; D not resolved. The germline V and J ends were trimmed by 0 bases and 6 bases, with 6 bases remaining between them. The CDR3 spans 13 residues. Per the germline V gene, CDR1 is SGHDN and CDR2 is FVKESK. Written as DNA, the CDR3 is TGTGCCAGCAGCCAAGATCTTCGCAATGAGCAGTTCTTC. Translating gives CASSQDLRNEQFF.

The chain is built from TRBV2 and TRBJ1-5; the D gene is possibly TRBD1 (6 bases). V shed 6 bases and J shed 9 bases, with 12 bases lying between them. This CDR3 is built from 12 residues. Germline-derived CDR1 and CDR2 are SNHLY and FYNNEI. CDR3 in DNA: TGTGCCAGCAGATTGGACAGACTGCCCCAGCATTTT. Protein sequence: CASRLDRLPQHF.

This clone was detected only a few times. The rearrangement joins TRBV10-1 to TRBJ2-7; no definite D call. With 5 bases removed from V and 4 bases from J, the gap between germline ends came to 6 bases. CDR1 is WNHNN, CDR2 SYGVQD, per germline (reference sequence). The CDR3 contains 11 residues. CDR3 protein: CASSSTYEQYF. CDR3 sequence (DNA): TGCGCCAGCAGTTCAACATACGAGCAGTACTTC.

The chain joins TRBV2 to TRBJ2-1; maybe TRBD2 (6 bases). This CDR3 comprises 16 residues. Germline V gene data show CDR1 as SNHLY and CDR2 as FYNNEI. With 1 base removed from V and 6 bases from J, the gap between germline ends came to 16 bases. Here the CDR3 DNA reads TGTGCCAGCAGTGAAGTTCAGACTAGATATAGCAATGAGCAGTTCTTC. Amino acid sequence: CASSEVQTRYSNEQFF.

This clone was found once. The rearrangement joins TRBV14 to TRBJ1-1, with D perhaps matching TRBD1 (5 bases). V gave up 0 bases and J gave up 9 bases, with 8 bases separating them. This CDR3 is 12 amino acids long. In germline, CDR1 is SGHDN, CDR2 FVKESK. This chain's CDR3 is CASSQEGPKAFF. In nucleotides, the CDR3 is TGTGCCAGCAGCCAAGAGGGACCTAAAGCTTTCTTT.

V usage is TRBV7-2 and J usage is TRBJ2-5, with D possibly being TRBD1 (6 bases). The CDR3 length is 15 residues. Germline CDR1 is SGHTA and CDR2 is FQGNSA. Between the trimmed V and J ends, which lost 1 base and 2 bases, there was a span of 11 bases. The DNA for the CDR3 is TGTGCCAGCAGCTTAGGACAGGTGATACAAGAGACCCAGTACTTC. Its protein product is CASSLGQVIQETQYF. The full variable domain, completed using reference TRBV7-2 and TRBJ2-5, is GAGVSQSPSNKVTEKGKDVELRCDPISGHTALYWYRQSLGQGLEFLIYFQGNSAPDKSGLPSDRFSAERTGGSVSTLTIQRTQQEDSAVYLCASSLGQVIQETQYFGPGTRLLVL.

This sequence joins TRBV19 and TRBJ2-1; 9 bases fit TRBD1. CDR1 and CDR2 from the germline V gene are LNHDA and SQIVND (reference sequence). The CDR3 has 15 amino acids. The junction had 11 bases not matched to a gene; V was cut back by 6 bases and J by 8 bases. The CDR3 coding sequence is TGTGCCAGTAGAATTGCCGGGACAGGGATCTATGAGCAGTTCTTC. Its protein product is CASRIAGTGIYEQFF.

This chain connects TRBV6-2 or TRBV6-3 to TRBJ2-3; 7 positions match TRBD2. Germline V gene lookup returns CDR1 MNHEY and CDR2 SVGEGT. Trimming cost V 2 bases and J 3 bases; bases outside gene matches: 8. The CDR3 is 16 residues long. This chain's CDR3 is CASSYQAGVVTDTQYF. CDR3 DNA: TGTGCCAGCAGTTACCAGGCGGGAGTAGTTACAGATACGCAGTATTTT.

The rearrangement joins TRBV7-2 to TRBJ2-7; 7 nucleotides align to TRBD1. V dropped 5 bases and J dropped 0; count of bases not matched to a gene: 4. The CDR3 runs 14 residues. CDR1 and CDR2 (germline): SGHTA, FQGNSA. CDR3 in amino acids: CASSAYRGSYEQYF. CDR3 sequence (DNA): TGTGCCAGCAGCGCCTACAGGGGCTCCTACGAGCAGTACTTC.

The chain combines TRBV6-2 or TRBV6-3 with TRBJ2-3, with D perhaps matching TRBD1 (6 bases). V shed 0 bases and J shed 0 bases, with 10 bases lying between them. The germline CDR1 and CDR2 sequences are MNHEY and SVGEGT. This CDR3 has 16 residues. The CDR3 nucleotides are TGTGCCAGCAGTTACTCCCGGGACACTAGCACAGATACGCAGTATTTT. Translating gives CASSYSRDTSTDTQYF.

The CDR3 DNA sequence: TGTGCCAGCAGCTTGGTGGGGGCTAGCAATCAGCCCCAGCATTTT. This translates into CASSLVGASNQPQHF. V is TRBV5-8 and J is TRBJ1-5, with TRBD1 as a possible D gene (6 bases). Germline V gives CDR1 SGHTS, CDR2 YDEGEE. The V gene lost 0 bases and the J gene lost 0 bases, with 7 bases spanning the gap. There are 15 residues in the CDR3. The complete variable domain, with remaining parts taken from reference TRBV5-8 and TRBJ1-5, reads EAGVTQSPTHLIKTRGQQATLRCSPISGHTSVYWYQQALGLGLQFLLWYDEGEERNRGNFPPRFSGRQFPNYSSELNVNALELEDSALYLCASSLVGASNQPQHFGDGTRLSIL.

The V call is TRBV7-3, the J call TRBJ2-7; TRBD1 is a possible D gene (5 bases). Trimming removed 4 bases from V and 7 bases from J, with 17 bases in between. The germline CDR1 and CDR2 sequences are SGHTA and FQGTGA. This CDR3 has 14 amino acids. The CDR3 sequence: CASSSQGPVGEQYF. Here the CDR3 DNA reads TGTGCCAGCAGCTCCCAGGGCCCCGTCGGGGAGCAGTACTTC.

This clone was detected only once. This sequence joins TRBV24-1 and TRBJ2-1; no reliable D call. This CDR3 region has 12 residues. Trimming removed 7 bases at V and 4 bases at J, with 7 bases between. CDR1 is KGHDR and CDR2 is SFDVKD in the germline V gene. The DNA for the CDR3 is TGTGCCACCAGGGGCAGTTACAATGAGCAGTTCTTC. It translates to CATRGSYNEQFF.

V is TRBV7-2 and J is TRBJ2-5; D is undetermined. The germline gives CDR1 SGHTA, CDR2 FQGNSA. V lost 5 bases and J lost 0, with 4 bases in between. This CDR3 region has 12 residues. The DNA of the CDR3 is TGTGCCAGCAGCCCGTACCAAGAGACCCAGTACTTC. Amino acid sequence: CASSPYQETQYF.

This clone occurred a few times. The V call is TRBV6-6, the J call TRBJ1-3; no reliable D call. This CDR3 spans 15 amino acids. Germline assignment: CDR1 MNHNY and CDR2 SVGAGI (reference sequence). V gave up 4 bases and J gave up 3 bases, with 13 bases separating them. The CDR3 loop reads CASSSAGGNGNTIYF. In DNA, the CDR3 is TGTGCCAGCAGTTCAGCTGGCGGGAATGGAAACACCATATATTTT.

The V and J genes are TRBV5-1 and TRBJ2-5; 7 nucleotides match TRBD1. This CDR3 has 14 amino acids. CDR1 is SGHRS, CDR2 YFSETQ, per germline. J lost 4 bases, V lost 4 bases, and 7 bases had no gene match. The DNA of the CDR3 is TGCGCCAGCAGCCCTAAGGGGGCAGGAGAGACCCAGTACTTC. This encodes CASSPKGAGETQYF.